Sequencing of this T cell receptor beta chain was carried out in a study of T cell responses to AZD1222 COVID-19 vaccine. Per germline, CDR1 SGDLS and CDR2 YYNGEE. This CDR3 region has 14 residues. J was trimmed by 2 bases and V by 4 bases; bases with no gene match: 3. TCRdb's copy holds only in-frame clones and misses some; the assay was immunoSEQ multiplex PCR. Here the sample spans approximately 100,000 clones, roughly 89% being singletons. The material was peripheral blood, obtained on day 0 of MenACWY control vaccination. The V gene is TRBV9, the J gene TRBJ2-3; 8 nucleotides line up with TRBD2. The clonotype comes from an adult in good health. The CDR3 DNA reads TGTGCCAGCAGCCCGGGGGGGTTCACAGATACGCAGTATTTT. Translated, it gives CASSPGGFTDTQYF.